The 32 T cell receptor beta chains in this list originate from one sample, sequenced in a study of T cell changes during pregnancy in multiple sclerosis. Profiling relied on immunoSEQ multiplex PCR, and the TCRdb table lists in-frame clones only, not all of them. This table has tens of thousands of clones, roughly 91% appearing once. Sequences were derived from CD4+ T cells from peripheral blood mononuclear cells, sampled in the first trimester of pregnancy. The receptors shown here come from a female donor with multiple sclerosis, enrolled in a pregnancy study.

The chain couples TRBV18 to TRBJ2-5, with 8 bases lining up with TRBD1. The V segment lost 3 bases and the J segment 4 bases; nucleotides outside the gene matches: 7. The CDR3 runs 15 residues. CDR1 and CDR2 from the germline V gene are KGHSH and LQKENI. CDR3 loop: CASSPSQGAGETQYF. The DNA of the CDR3 is TGTGCCAGCTCACCGTCCCAGGGGGCAGGAGAGACCCAGTACTTC.

CDR3 sequence reads: CASSQVTSGSLAKNIQYF. The CDR3 DNA is TGCGCCAGCAGCCAAGTAACTAGCGGGTCCCTAGCCAAAAACATTCAGTACTTC. The chain uses TRBV4-1 and TRBJ2-4, with TRBD2 matching over 9 bases. The junction had 7 bases not matched to a gene; V was cut back by 1 base and J by 0 bases. The CDR3 consists of 18 residues. Germline CDR1 MGHRA, CDR2 YSYEKL.

The J gene is TRBJ2-7, the V gene TRBV6-5; D not resolved. The V gene lost 10 bases and the J gene lost 0 bases, with 13 bases spanning the gap. Per germline, CDR1 MNHEY and CDR2 SVGAGI. This CDR3 has 13 residues. As DNA, the CDR3 is TGTGCCACAAGAAGGCAGGCCTCCTACGAGCAGTACTTC. Its protein product is CATRRQASYEQYF.

The J gene is TRBJ1-1, the V gene TRBV30; the D gene is possibly TRBD1 (6 bases). V lost 4 bases and J 7 bases, leaving 7 bases between the germline ends. Per the germline V gene, CDR1 is GTSNPN and CDR2 is SVGIG (reference sequence). This CDR3 has 10 amino acids. As DNA, the CDR3 is TGTGCCTGGATACAGGGTGAAGCTTTCTTT. As protein: CAWIQGEAFF.

The J gene is TRBJ2-1, the V gene TRBV2; TRBD1 matches at 10 bases. This CDR3 has 14 residues. Trimming removed 6 bases from V and 9 bases from J; junction bases left unmatched: 8. Germline assignment: CDR1 SNHLY and CDR2 FYNNEI. CDR3 residues: CASRPRTGGSEQFF. The CDR3 DNA reads as TGTGCCAGCAGACCTAGGACAGGGGGGAGTGAGCAGTTCTTC. Supplemented by reference TRBV2 and TRBJ2-1, the full variable domain reads EPEVTQTPSHQVTQMGQEVILRCVPISNHLYFYWYRQILGQKVEFLVSFYNNEISEKSEIFDDQFSVERPDGSNFTLKIRSTKLEDSAMYFCASRPRTGGSEQFFGPGTRLTVL.

V usage is TRBV5-1 and J usage is TRBJ2-3; 9 bases map to TRBD1. V lost 0 bases, J lost 1 base, and 6 bases stayed unmatched. This CDR3 region has 17 residues. Germline CDR1 and CDR2: SGHRS and YFSETQ. The CDR3 coding sequence is TGCGCCAGCAGCTTGGGCCCTACAGGGGGCGGCACAGATACGCAGTATTTT. This encodes CASSLGPTGGGTDTQYF.

The chain couples TRBV28 to TRBJ1-1; the D gene is possibly TRBD1 (5 bases). In germline, CDR1 is MDHEN, CDR2 SYDVKM. Trimming pared 3 bases from V and 0 bases from J, leaving 14 bases between. This CDR3 is built from 16 residues. CDR3 coding DNA: TGTGCCAGCAGTTTCGCAATGGCAGGGATGAACACTGAAGCTTTCTTT. Translation gives CASSFAMAGMNTEAFF.

This clone was counted a few times. This sequence joins TRBV7-2 and TRBJ1-2; weak D call: TRBD1 (6 bases). V lost 5 bases and J lost 8, with 18 bases in between. CDR1 is SGHTA and CDR2 is FQGNSA in the germline V gene. The CDR3 has 14 amino acids. The CDR3 reads CASSPRPRQDGYTF. The CDR3 DNA is TGTGCCAGCAGCCCACGGCCCAGACAGGACGGCTACACCTTC.

The chain combines TRBV5-1 with TRBJ2-5; TRBD1 matches at 7 bases. The CDR3 totals 15 residues. Trimming took 5 bases from V and 4 from J; bases not matched to a gene: 11. CDR1 and CDR2 (germline): SGHRS, YFSETQ. The CDR3 loop is CASRRGQGPGETQYF. CDR3 DNA sequence: TGCGCCAGCAGAAGGGGGCAGGGGCCGGGAGAGACCCAGTACTTC.

The rearrangement links TRBV28 to TRBJ1-4; 7 positions match TRBD1. The V gene's germline CDR1 is MDHEN and CDR2 SYDVKM. The ends lost 3 bases at V and 6 bases at J; junction bases unmatched: 7. This CDR3 has 15 residues. CDR3: CASSFPGTAHEKLFF. CDR3 coding DNA: TGTGCCAGCAGTTTCCCCGGGACAGCCCATGAAAAACTGTTTTTT.

This clone was counted once. The CDR3 loop is CASSDTGVHRGTEAFF. The CDR3 DNA follows: TGTGCCAGCTCGGATACTGGAGTCCATCGGGGCACTGAAGCTTTCTTT. The chain joins TRBV18 to TRBJ1-1; D is uncertain. Germline values: CDR1 KGHSH, CDR2 LQKENI. The germline V and J ends were trimmed by 6 bases and 4 bases, with 21 bases remaining between them. The CDR3 is made up of 16 amino acids.

The chain joins TRBV6-5 to TRBJ2-7; 9 bases are shared with TRBD1. Germline values: CDR1 MNHEY, CDR2 SVGAGI. The CDR3 is 13 amino acids. The ends lost 5 bases at V and 7 bases at J; junction bases unmatched: 6. The CDR3 protein is CASSPNRGQEQYF. The CDR3 coding sequence is TGTGCCAGCAGTCCCAACAGGGGGCAGGAGCAGTACTTC.

This rearrangement joins TRBV18 to TRBJ1-1, with 10 bases aligning to TRBD1. After removal of 1 base from V and 6 bases from J, the junction contained 17 bases not matched to a gene. The CDR3 totals 19 residues. Per the germline V gene, CDR1 is KGHSH and CDR2 is LQKENI. CDR3 in DNA: TGTGCCAGCTCACCACTGGGGAGAATTCCCTCGGGACAGGGGTCTGAAGCTTTCTTT. It is translated as CASSPLGRIPSGQGSEAFF.

The DNA for the CDR3 is TGTGCCAGCAGTTCGACCGACAGGGGTGGCAATCAGCCCCAGCATTTT. It specifies CASSSTDRGGNQPQHF. The rearrangement links TRBV6-6 to TRBJ1-5, with 8 bases fitting TRBD1. The V gene end was trimmed by 4 bases and the J gene end by 2 bases; junction bases not matched to a gene: 7. The length of the CDR3 is 16 residues. The germline gives CDR1 MNHNY, CDR2 SVGAGI (reference sequence).

This clone was seen only once. The chain links TRBV6-6 to TRBJ2-5; 7 positions match TRBD1. V shed 9 bases, J shed 5 bases, and the junction held 15 bases outside the gene matches. This CDR3 is 15 amino acids long. The germline V gene encodes CDR1 MNHNY and CDR2 SVGAGI (reference sequence). The CDR3 protein is CASRGQGSIGETQYF. CDR3 nucleotide sequence: TGTGCCAGTAGGGGGCAGGGATCCATCGGGGAGACCCAGTACTTC.

The chain recombines TRBV19 with TRBJ1-3; perhaps TRBD1 as D (5 bases). V lost 9 bases to trimming and J lost 4 bases, with 16 bases between them. The germline V gene encodes CDR1 LNHDA and CDR2 SQIVND (reference sequence). This CDR3 is built from 14 residues. CDR3 DNA: TGTGCCAGCCGCAACCAGGGCTCCGGAAACACCATATATTTT. Protein product: CASRNQGSGNTIYF.

The chain uses TRBV7-3 and TRBJ2-1; 13 positions match TRBD2. The CDR3 runs to 15 residues. From germline, CDR1 is SGHTA and CDR2 FQGTGA. V lost 4 bases to trimming and J lost 9 bases; unmatched junction nucleotides: 6. DNA of the CDR3: TGTGCCAGCAGCTCAGGACTAGCGGGAGTTGGTGAGCAGTTCTTC. This gives the protein CASSSGLAGVGEQFF.

V and J are TRBV27 and TRBJ2-5, with TRBD1 matching over 8 bases. The CDR3 covers 15 residues. CDR1 MNHEY and CDR2 SMNVEV come from the germline V gene (reference sequence). V lost 5 bases to trimming and J lost 5 bases; unmatched junction nucleotides: 10. The CDR3 loop is CASSPTTGATETQYF. The DNA for the CDR3 is TGTGCCAGCAGTCCCACGACAGGGGCCACGGAGACCCAGTACTTC.

The chain uses TRBV18 and TRBJ1-1; maybe TRBD1 (6 bases). Trimming stripped 6 bases from V and 3 bases from J, with 17 bases between. Germline CDR1 is KGHSH and CDR2 is LQKENI. The CDR3 runs 15 residues. The CDR3 DNA sequence: TGTGCCAGCTCCCAACTCCGGGACACCTACACTGAAGCTTTCTTT. Its protein is CASSQLRDTYTEAFF.

This clone was seen once. This chain links TRBV5-1 with TRBJ2-2; 8 nucleotides align to TRBD2. J gave up 4 bases and V 4 bases, and 9 bases lay outside the gene matches. The CDR3 has 16 amino acids. The germline CDR1 and CDR2 sequences are SGHRS and YFSETQ. The CDR3 region is CASSPPGLEFTGELFF. CDR3 in DNA: TGCGCCAGCAGCCCCCCGGGACTAGAATTCACCGGGGAGCTGTTTTTT.

The chain combines TRBV7-2 with TRBJ1-2; 10 bases fit TRBD1. This CDR3 is built from 16 residues. CDR1 and CDR2 from the germline V gene are SGHTA and FQGNSA. V shed 3 bases, J shed 2 bases, and the junction held 6 bases outside the gene matches. CDR3 coding DNA: TGTGCCAGCAGCTTGTCCGGGACAGGGGTAAACTATGGCTACACCTTC. Protein: CASSLSGTGVNYGYTF.

This chain connects TRBV25-1 to TRBJ2-7; 10 bases line up with TRBD1. After removal of 4 bases from V and 4 bases from J, the junction contained 7 bases not matched to a gene. Germline values: CDR1 MGHDK, CDR2 SYGVNS. This CDR3 has 15 residues. This chain's CDR3 is CASSVTGTGDYEQYF. The CDR3 DNA reads TGTGCCAGCAGTGTAACCGGGACAGGGGATTACGAGCAGTACTTC.

CDR3 sequence reads: CASSLSGRIDEQFF. CDR3 DNA: TGTGCCAGCAGTTTGAGCGGGAGGATCGATGAGCAGTTCTTC. The gene calls are TRBV7-2 and TRBJ2-1, with 9 nucleotides matching TRBD2. The V segment lost 6 bases and the J segment 8 bases; nucleotides outside the gene matches: 8. The CDR3 is 14 residues long. The germline CDR1 and CDR2 sequences are SGHTA and FQGNSA.

The V and J genes are TRBV19 and TRBJ1-1, with D unresolved. The CDR3 is made up of 16 amino acids. The germline CDR1 and CDR2 sequences are LNHDA and SQIVND (reference sequence). Trimming removed 4 bases from V and 0 bases from J, with 15 bases in between. Here the CDR3 DNA reads TGTGCCAGTAGTACCCCAGGCAGCCTCATGAACACTGAAGCTTTCTTT. Its protein is CASSTPGSLMNTEAFF.

The chain links TRBV27 to TRBJ2-3; 8 nucleotides match TRBD2. The CDR3 has 15 amino acids. V trimming: 3 bases; J trimming: 2 bases; junction bases outside the gene matches: 4. Germline CDR1 MNHEY, CDR2 SMNVEV (reference sequence). This CDR3 reads CASSFRGGPTDTQYF. CDR3 DNA sequence: TGTGCCAGCAGTTTTCGGGGGGGCCCCACAGATACGCAGTATTTT.

The chain joins TRBV5-3 to TRBJ2-7; TRBD2 agrees at 11 bases. TRBV5-3 is an ORF, and what it does is uncertain. With V trimmed by 4 bases and J by 7 bases, 10 bases remained unmatched. This CDR3 region has 15 residues. The CDR3: CARSETSGSLAEQYF. CDR3 in DNA: TGTGCCAGAAGCGAAACTAGCGGGAGCCTAGCAGAGCAGTACTTC.

The V gene is TRBV19, the J gene TRBJ1-4; D call uncertain. Germline V lookup: CDR1 LNHDA, CDR2 SQIVND (reference sequence). The CDR3 runs 13 residues. Trimming pared 5 bases from V and 6 bases from J, leaving 10 bases between. DNA for the CDR3: TGTGCCAGTAGTGTGAGGCTGCATGAAAAACTGTTTTTT. Translated, it gives CASSVRLHEKLFF.

The rearrangement links TRBV4-3 to TRBJ1-1, with D possibly being TRBD1 (5 bases). V shed 2 bases and J shed 9 bases, with 19 bases lying between them. CDR1 is LGHNA and CDR2 is YSLEER in the germline V gene. The CDR3 extends over 15 amino acids. The CDR3 loop reads CASSQQPGILTKAFF. The CDR3 DNA reads TGCGCCAGCAGCCAACAACCAGGGATTCTTACCAAAGCTTTCTTT.

The rearrangement uses TRBV6-6 and TRBJ1-5; D possibly corresponds to TRBD1 (6 bases). V was shortened by 5 bases and J by 2 bases, with 13 bases between the two germline ends. Germline values: CDR1 MNHNY, CDR2 SVGAGI (reference sequence). This CDR3 has 15 residues. The CDR3 here is CASSLQGLGNQPQHF. In DNA form, the CDR3 reads TGTGCCAGCAGTCTACAGGGTTTGGGCAATCAGCCCCAGCATTTT.

CDR3 amino acids: CSGEFGNTEAFF. CDR3 nucleotide sequence: TGCAGCGGCGAGTTTGGTAACACTGAAGCTTTCTTT. J is TRBJ1-1 and V is TRBV29-1; D is unresolved. V lost 7 bases to trimming and J lost 2 bases, with 11 bases between them. The germline CDR1 and CDR2 sequences are SQVTM and ANQGSEA. This CDR3 contains 12 residues.

This chain joins TRBV19 and TRBJ2-2; 10 nucleotides line up with TRBD2. The CDR3 is 15 amino acids. CDR1 and CDR2 from the germline V gene are LNHDA and SQIVND (reference sequence). V shed 5 bases, J shed 8 bases, and the junction held 8 bases outside the gene matches. CDR3 region: CASSLLAGEVGELFF. The CDR3 nucleotides are TGTGCCAGTAGTCTGCTAGCGGGAGAAGTGGGGGAGCTGTTTTTT. The whole variable domain, remainder taken from reference TRBV19 and TRBJ2-2, is DGGITQSPKYLFRKEGQNVTLSCEQNLNHDAMYWYRQDPGQGLRLIYYSQIVNDFQKGDIAEGYSVSREKKESFPLTVTSAQKNPTAFYLCASSLLAGEVGELFFGEGSRLTVL.

This clone occurred once. The chain carries TRBV25-1 and TRBJ2-5; possibly TRBD1 for D (5 bases). CDR1 and CDR2 from the germline V gene are MGHDK and SYGVNS. V was pared by 3 bases and J by 4 bases, with 12 bases between. This CDR3 region has 14 residues. The CDR3: CASSDQGRRETQYF. In DNA form, the CDR3 reads TGTGCCAGCAGTGACCAGGGAAGGCGAGAGACCCAGTACTTC.